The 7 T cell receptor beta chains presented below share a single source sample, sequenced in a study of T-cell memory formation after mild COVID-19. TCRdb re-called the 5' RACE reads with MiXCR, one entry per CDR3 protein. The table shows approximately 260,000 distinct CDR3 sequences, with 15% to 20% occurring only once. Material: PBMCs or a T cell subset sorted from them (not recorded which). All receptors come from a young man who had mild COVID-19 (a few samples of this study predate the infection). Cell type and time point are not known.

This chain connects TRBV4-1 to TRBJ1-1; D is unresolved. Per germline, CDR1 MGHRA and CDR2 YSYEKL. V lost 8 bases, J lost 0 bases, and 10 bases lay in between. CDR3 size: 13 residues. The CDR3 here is CASGQYLNTEAFF. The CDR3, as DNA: TGCGCCAGCGGGCAGTACCTGAACACTGAAGCTTTCTTT.

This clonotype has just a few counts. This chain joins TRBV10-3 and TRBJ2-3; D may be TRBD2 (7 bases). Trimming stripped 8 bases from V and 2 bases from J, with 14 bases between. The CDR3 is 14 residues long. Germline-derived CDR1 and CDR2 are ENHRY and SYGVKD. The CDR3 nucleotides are TGTGCCATCGGGGGGGGGCCCGTCACAGATACGCAGTATTTT. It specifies CAIGGGPVTDTQYF.

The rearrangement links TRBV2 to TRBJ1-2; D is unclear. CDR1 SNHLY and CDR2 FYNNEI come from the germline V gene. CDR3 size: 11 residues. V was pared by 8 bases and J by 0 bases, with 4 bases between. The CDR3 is CASQANYGYTF. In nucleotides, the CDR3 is TGTGCCAGCCAAGCTAACTATGGCTACACCTTC.

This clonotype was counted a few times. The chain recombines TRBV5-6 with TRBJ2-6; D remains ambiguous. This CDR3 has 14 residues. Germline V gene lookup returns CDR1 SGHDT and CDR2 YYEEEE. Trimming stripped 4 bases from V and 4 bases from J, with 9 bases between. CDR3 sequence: CASSPVVGANVLTF. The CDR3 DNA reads TGTGCCAGCAGCCCTGTTGTGGGGGCCAACGTCCTGACTTTC.

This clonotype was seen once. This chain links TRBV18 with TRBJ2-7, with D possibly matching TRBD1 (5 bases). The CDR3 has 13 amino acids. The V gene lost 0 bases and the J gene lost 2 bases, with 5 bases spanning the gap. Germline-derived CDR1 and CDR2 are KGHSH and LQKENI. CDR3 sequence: CASSPPDTYEQYV. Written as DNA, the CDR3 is TGTGCCAGCTCACCACCGGACACCTACGAGCAGTACGTC.

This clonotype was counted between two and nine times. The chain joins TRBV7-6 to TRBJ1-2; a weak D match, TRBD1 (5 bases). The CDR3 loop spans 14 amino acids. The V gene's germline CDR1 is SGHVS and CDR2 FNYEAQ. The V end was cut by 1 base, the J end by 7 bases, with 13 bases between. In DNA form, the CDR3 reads TGTGCCAGCAGCTTAGATCGGGGGATGGGTGGCTACACCTTC. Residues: CASSLDRGMGGYTF.

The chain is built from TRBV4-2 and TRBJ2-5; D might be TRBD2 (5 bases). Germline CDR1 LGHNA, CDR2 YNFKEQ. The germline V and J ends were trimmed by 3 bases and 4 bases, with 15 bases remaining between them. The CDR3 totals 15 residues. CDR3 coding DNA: TGTGCCAGCAGCCAGGACCTGAGGGTGGGAGAGACCCAGTACTTC. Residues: CASSQDLRVGETQYF.